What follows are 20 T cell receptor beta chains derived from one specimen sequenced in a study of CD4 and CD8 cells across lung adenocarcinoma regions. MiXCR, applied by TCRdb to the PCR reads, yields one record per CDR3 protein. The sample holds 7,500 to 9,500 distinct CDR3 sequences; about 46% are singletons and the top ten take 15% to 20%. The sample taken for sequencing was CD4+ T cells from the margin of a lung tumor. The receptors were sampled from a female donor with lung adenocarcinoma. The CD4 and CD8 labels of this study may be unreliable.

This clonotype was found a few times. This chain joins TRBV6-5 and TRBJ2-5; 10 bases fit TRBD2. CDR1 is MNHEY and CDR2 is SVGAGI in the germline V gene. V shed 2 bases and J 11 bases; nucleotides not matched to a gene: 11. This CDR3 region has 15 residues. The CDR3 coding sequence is TGTGCCAGCAGTTACACGGCTAGCGGGAGTAGGGAGCAGTACTTC. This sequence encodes CASSYTASGSREQYF.

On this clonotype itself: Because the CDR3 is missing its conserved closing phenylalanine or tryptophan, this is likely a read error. The CDR3 sequence: CASSGLAGDGTDTQYS. Here the CDR3 DNA reads TGTGCCAGCAGCGGACTAGCGGGAGATGGGACAGATACGCAGTATTCT. The rearrangement uses TRBV6-1 and TRBJ2-3, with 13 bases that match TRBD2. The CDR3 consists of 16 residues. Germline-derived CDR1 and CDR2 are MNHNS and SASEGT. After removal of 6 bases from V and 3 bases from J, the junction contained 6 bases not matched to a gene.

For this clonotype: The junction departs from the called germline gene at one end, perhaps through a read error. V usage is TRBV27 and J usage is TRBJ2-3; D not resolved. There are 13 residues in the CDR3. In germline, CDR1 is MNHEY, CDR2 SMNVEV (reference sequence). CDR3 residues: CARRLRAPDIQYF. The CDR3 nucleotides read TGTGCCAGGAGGTTGAGAGCTCCAGACATTCAGTATTTC.

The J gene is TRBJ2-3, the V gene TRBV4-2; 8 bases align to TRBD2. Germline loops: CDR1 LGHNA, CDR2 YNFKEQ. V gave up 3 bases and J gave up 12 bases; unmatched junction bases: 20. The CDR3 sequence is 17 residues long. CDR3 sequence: CASSQGSGGGGRETQYF. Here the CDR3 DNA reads TGTGCCAGCAGCCAGGGTTCGGGGGGGGGTGGCCGAGAGACCCAGTATTTT.

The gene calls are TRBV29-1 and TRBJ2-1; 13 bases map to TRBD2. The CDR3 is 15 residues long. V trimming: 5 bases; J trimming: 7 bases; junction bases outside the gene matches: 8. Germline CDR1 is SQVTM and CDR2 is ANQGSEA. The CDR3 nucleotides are TGCAGCGTTACTATGACTAGCGGGAGGTGGAATGAGCAGTTCTTC. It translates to CSVTMTSGRWNEQFF.

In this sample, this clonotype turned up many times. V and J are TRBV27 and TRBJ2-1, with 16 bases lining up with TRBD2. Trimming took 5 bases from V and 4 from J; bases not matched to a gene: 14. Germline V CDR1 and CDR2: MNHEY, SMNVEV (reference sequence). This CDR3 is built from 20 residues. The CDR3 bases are TGTGCCAGCAGTATTCGACAGGGCGGGACTAGCGGGAGGGCTTACAATGAGCAGTTCTTC. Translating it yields CASSIRQGGTSGRAYNEQFF.

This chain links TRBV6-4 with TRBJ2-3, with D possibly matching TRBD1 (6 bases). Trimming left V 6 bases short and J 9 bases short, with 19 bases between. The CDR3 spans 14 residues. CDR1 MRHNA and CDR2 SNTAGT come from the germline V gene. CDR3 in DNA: TGTGCCAGCAGGGGGCTGACAGGCAAAAACACGCAGTATTTT. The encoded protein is CASRGLTGKNTQYF.

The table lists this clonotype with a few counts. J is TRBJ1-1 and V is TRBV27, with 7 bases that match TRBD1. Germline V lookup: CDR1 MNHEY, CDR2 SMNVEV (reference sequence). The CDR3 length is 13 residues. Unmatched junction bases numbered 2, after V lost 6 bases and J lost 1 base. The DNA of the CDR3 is TGTGCCAGCAGAAGACAGGGGAACACTGAAGCTTTCTTT. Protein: CASRRQGNTEAFF.

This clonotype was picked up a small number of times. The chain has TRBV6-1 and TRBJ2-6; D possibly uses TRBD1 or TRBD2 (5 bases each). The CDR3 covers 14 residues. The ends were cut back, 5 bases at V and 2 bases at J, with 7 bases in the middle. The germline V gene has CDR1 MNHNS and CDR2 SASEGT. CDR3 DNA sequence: TGTGCCAGCAGTCGGGACCCTGGGGCCAACGTCCTGACTTTC. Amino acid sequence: CASSRDPGANVLTF.

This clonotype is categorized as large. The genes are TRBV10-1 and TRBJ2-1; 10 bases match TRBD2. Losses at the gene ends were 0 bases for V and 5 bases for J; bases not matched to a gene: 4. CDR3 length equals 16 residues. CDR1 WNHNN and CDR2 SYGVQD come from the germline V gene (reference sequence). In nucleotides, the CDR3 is TGCGCCAGCAGTGAGTCTCTAGCGGGAGAGAACAATGAGCAGTTCTTC. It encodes CASSESLAGENNEQFF.

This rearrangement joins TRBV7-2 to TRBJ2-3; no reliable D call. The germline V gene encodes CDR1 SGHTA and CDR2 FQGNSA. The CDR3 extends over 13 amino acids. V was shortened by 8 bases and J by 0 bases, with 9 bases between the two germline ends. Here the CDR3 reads CASGEFSTDTQYF. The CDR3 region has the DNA TGTGCCAGCGGCGAGTTTAGCACAGATACGCAGTATTTT.

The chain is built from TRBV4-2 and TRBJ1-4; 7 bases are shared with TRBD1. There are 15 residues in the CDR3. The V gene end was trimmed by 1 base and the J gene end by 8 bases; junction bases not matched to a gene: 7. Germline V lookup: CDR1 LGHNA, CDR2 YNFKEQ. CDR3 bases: TGTGCCAGCAGCCAAGGACAGGGCCCATTGGAAAAACTGTTTTTT. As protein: CASSQGQGPLEKLFF.

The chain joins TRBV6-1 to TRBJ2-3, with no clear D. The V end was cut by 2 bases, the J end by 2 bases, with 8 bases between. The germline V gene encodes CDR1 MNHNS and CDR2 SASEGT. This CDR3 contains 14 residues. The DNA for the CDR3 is TGTGCCAGCAGTGAACACTTTTACACAGATACGCAGTATTTT. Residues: CASSEHFYTDTQYF.

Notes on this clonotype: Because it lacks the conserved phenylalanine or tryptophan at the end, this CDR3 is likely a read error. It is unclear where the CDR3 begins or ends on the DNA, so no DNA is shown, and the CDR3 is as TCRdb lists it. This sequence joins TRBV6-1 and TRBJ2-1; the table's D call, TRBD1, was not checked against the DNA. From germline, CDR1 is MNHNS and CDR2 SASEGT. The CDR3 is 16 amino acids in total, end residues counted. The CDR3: CASSPRRGGSYNEPFS.

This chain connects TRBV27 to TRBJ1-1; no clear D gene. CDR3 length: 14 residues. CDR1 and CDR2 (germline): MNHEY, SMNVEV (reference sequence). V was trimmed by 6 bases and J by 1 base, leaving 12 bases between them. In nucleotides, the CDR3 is TGTGCCAGCAGGAGAGAGACGGGGAACACTGAAGCTTTCTTT. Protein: CASRRETGNTEAFF.

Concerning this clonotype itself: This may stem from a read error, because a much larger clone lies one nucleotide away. The CDR3 DNA reads as TGTGCCAGCAGTCTGGTTGATCCCTACGAGCAGTTCTTC. Translated, it gives CASSLVDPYEQFF. The chain employs TRBV6-1 and TRBJ2-1; no definite D call. The germline V gene has CDR1 MNHNS and CDR2 SASEGT. The CDR3 is 13 residues long. V was shortened by 5 bases and J by 10 bases, with 15 bases between the two germline ends.

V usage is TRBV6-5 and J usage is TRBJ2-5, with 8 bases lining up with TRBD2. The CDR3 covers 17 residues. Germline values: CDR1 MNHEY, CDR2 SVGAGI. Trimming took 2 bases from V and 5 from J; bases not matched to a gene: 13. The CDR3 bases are TGTGCCAGCAGTTACCGGGGGGGGGGGGGGGGATCGGAGACCCAGTACTTC. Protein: CASSYRGGGGGSETQYF.

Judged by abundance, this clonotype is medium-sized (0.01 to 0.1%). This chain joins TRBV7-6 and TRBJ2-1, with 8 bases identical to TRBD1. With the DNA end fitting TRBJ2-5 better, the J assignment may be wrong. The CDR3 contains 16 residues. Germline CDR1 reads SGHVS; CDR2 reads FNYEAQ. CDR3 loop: CASSRTPGQAKGTQYF. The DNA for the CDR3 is TGTGCCAGCAGCCGAACACCGGGACAGGCGAAGGGGACCCAGTACTTC.

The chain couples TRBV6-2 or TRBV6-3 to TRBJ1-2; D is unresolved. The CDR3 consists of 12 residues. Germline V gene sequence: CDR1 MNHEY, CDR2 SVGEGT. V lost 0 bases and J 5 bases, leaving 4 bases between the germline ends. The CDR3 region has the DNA TGTGCCAGCAGTTACTCGGAGTATGGCTACACCTTC. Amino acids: CASSYSEYGYTF.

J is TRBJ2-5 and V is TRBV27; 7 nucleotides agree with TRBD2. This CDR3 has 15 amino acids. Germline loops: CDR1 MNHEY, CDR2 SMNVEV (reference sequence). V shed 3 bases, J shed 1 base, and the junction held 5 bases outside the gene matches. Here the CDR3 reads CASSLSTSFQETQYF. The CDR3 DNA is TGTGCCAGCAGTTTGTCGACTAGCTTCCAAGAGACCCAGTACTTC.